The T cell receptor beta chain under discussion was sequenced for a study of T cell responses to AZD1222 COVID-19 vaccine. Whole-study findings and limits: Epitopes outside B.1.351 and B.1.1.7 mutated regions reportedly drew nearly half of spike TCRs. Spike was spanned by vaccine-associated CD4 TCRs, which were dominant at 160-218 and 743-854. It was only after the peak T cell response that any repertoires were sampled. At study baseline, merely a handful of AZD1222 recipients were seropositive.

Measured with immunoSEQ multiplex PCR; TCRdb has only the in-frame clones, and not every one. The sample yields some 81,000 clones, 80% to 95% seen once. As regards this clone: Its antigen is not known.

The CDR3 has 13 residues. V lost 11 bases to trimming and J lost 0 bases, with 12 bases between them. The germline V gene encodes CDR1 KGHDR and CDR2 SFDVKD. The rearrangement uses TRBV24-1 and TRBJ2-5; no firm D call. The sequences come from peripheral blood, collected 28 days after the second AZD1222 dose. This TCR came from an adult who received the AZD1222 COVID-19 vaccine. The CDR3 DNA sequence: TGTGCCAAGTCGGCAGAAAACCAAGAGACCCAGTACTTC. Translating gives CAKSAENQETQYF.